This note documents a single T cell receptor (beta chain) sequence. Its antigen is not identified. Sequence at one end of the junction differs from germline and may be a read error. A sample-barcoded 5' primer and a J-beta primer mix were used in a second PCR of about 7 to 12 cycles. TCRdb reprocessed the 5' RACE reads with MiXCR, giving one entry per CDR3 protein. The sample carries 1.4 million to 1.5 million distinct CDR3 sequences, 40% to 50% recorded once. This specimen comes from a study of blood T cells in healthy people across ages. General observations from the study: A greater number of naive CD4+ cells and higher diversity distinguished long-lived donors from aged donors.

Germline V gene sequence: CDR1 ENHRY, CDR2 SYGVKD. The CDR3 runs 15 residues. The chain joins TRBV10-3 to TRBJ2-1, with D unclear. Input material: blood. This sequence was found in a woman between 18 and 29 years old in good health. CDR3 residues: CATSDLSGSYNEQFF. The CDR3 bases are TGTGCCACCAGTGACCTGTCAGGCTCTTACAATGAGCAGTTCTTC.